Listed below are T cell receptor beta chains from one sample, sequenced in a study of CD8+ T cells in alopecia areata. Here immunoSEQ multiplex PCR was the method, and the copy in TCRdb shows in-frame clones only, minus some. The table includes some 170,000 clones, about 48% detected once. Sequencing was performed on CD8+ T cells sorted from blood, taken at week 24, from a patient treated with tofacitinib. Source of these receptors: a human donor with alopecia areata. CDR3s include the opening cysteine and the closing phenylalanine or tryptophan. The D gene is left open where the match is weak. Clone size is shown for a subset of rows, as once, few, many or a class of expanded clone.

d_gene,j_gene,abundance,v_gene,CDR3aa,CDR3nt
-,TRBJ1-6,-,TRBV25-1,CASSGLGSPLHF,TGTGCCAGCAGTGGGCTTGGGTCACCCCTCCACTTT
TRBD1,TRBJ2-7,few,TRBV30,CAWSPGTGVYEQYF,TGTGCCTGGAGTCCCGGGACAGGGGTTTACGAGCAGTACTTC
-,TRBJ2-1,once,TRBV25-1,CASNQGYNEQFF,TGTGCCAGCAACCAGGGGTACAATGAGCAGTTCTTC
-,TRBJ2-7,-,TRBV7-8,CASSSGDEQYF,TGTGCCAGCAGCTCCGGAGACGAGCAGTACTTC
TRBD1,TRBJ2-5,-,TRBV19,CASRAGGETQYF,TGTGCCAGTAGGGCAGGGGGAGAGACCCAGTACTTC
TRBD1,TRBJ1-1,-,TRBV4-1,CASSQADRGRLPEAFF,TGCGCCAGCAGCCAGGCGGACAGGGGGCGTCTCCCTGAAGCTTTCTTT
-,TRBJ1-1,-,TRBV29-1,CSAPWSTEAFF,TGCAGCGCCCCGTGGAGTACTGAAGCTTTCTTT
-,TRBJ2-7,few,TRBV4-1,CASSEKGTSSYEQYF,TGCGCCAGCAGCGAAAAGGGAACCTCCTCCTACGAGCAGTACTTC
-,TRBJ2-1,few,TRBV7-2,CASSLEDSGLEQFF,TGTGCCAGCAGCTTAGAGGACTCAGGTTTGGAGCAGTTCTTC
TRBD1,TRBJ2-7,-,TRBV6-5,CASSYAGQGNEQYF,TGTGCCAGCAGTTACGCAGGACAGGGAAACGAGCAGTACTTC
TRBD1,TRBJ2-5,-,TRBV2,CASSALGQIEETQYF,TGTGCCAGCAGTGCCTTGGGACAGATAGAAGAGACCCAGTACTTC
-,TRBJ1-2,-,TRBV30,CACPYRAGRVGYTF,TGTGCCTGTCCCTATCGGGCGGGGAGGGTTGGCTACACCTTC
-,TRBJ2-1,medium-sized,TRBV27,CASIGHEENGEQFF,TGTGCCAGCATTGGACACGAAGAAAACGGTGAGCAGTTCTTC
TRBD1,TRBJ1-5,-,TRBV7-9,CASSRGQGLNQPQHF,TGTGCCAGCAGCCGGGGACAGGGTCTCAATCAGCCCCAGCATTTT
TRBD1,TRBJ1-1,-,TRBV13,CASSLAGQGAPEAFF,TGTGCCAGCAGCTTAGCTGGACAGGGGGCCCCTGAAGCTTTCTTT
TRBD1,TRBJ1-6,-,TRBV2,CASSPGTGGNSPLHF,TGTGCCAGCAGTCCCGGGACAGGTGGGAATTCACCCCTCCACTTT
-,TRBJ1-2,-,TRBV11-3,CASSYGRGSYGYTF,TGTGCCAGCAGCTACGGGCGGGGATCCTATGGCTACACCTTC
TRBD1,TRBJ2-7,-,TRBV11-2,CASSPPTGKASYEQYF,TGTGCCAGCAGCCCACCGACAGGGAAGGCCTCCTACGAGCAGTACTTC
TRBD1,TRBJ2-7,-,TRBV2,CASSLGTGLEEQYF,TGTGCCAGCAGCCTCGGGACAGGGCTCGAAGAGCAGTACTTC
-,TRBJ1-4,-,TRBV12-5,CASGFTPRGVGFGEKLFF,TGTGCTAGTGGTTTTACGCCTCGGGGGGTTGGGTTTGGAGAAAAACTGTTTTTT
-,TRBJ1-4,-,TRBV6-5,CASTTLDGKLFF,TGTGCCAGCACTACGCTGGACGGAAAACTGTTTTTT
-,TRBJ2-2,-,TRBV4-3,CASSQSRAANTGELFF,TGCGCCAGCAGCCAAAGCAGGGCCGCGAACACCGGGGAGCTGTTTTTT
-,TRBJ1-1,-,TRBV13,CASSLPENTEAFF,TGTGCCAGCAGCTTACCGGAGAACACTGAAGCTTTCTTT
-,TRBJ2-1,few,TRBV12-5,CASGLAPGLHNEQFF,TGTGCTAGTGGTTTGGCGCCGGGACTCCACAATGAGCAGTTCTTC
-,TRBJ1-1,once,TRBV5-1,CASSLTGSNTEAFF,TGCGCCAGCAGCTTGACGGGTTCGAACACTGAAGCTTTCTTT
-,TRBJ2-2,-,TRBV25-1,CASSEYLTGNTGELFF,TGTGCCAGCAGTGAATATTTGACGGGAAACACCGGGGAGCTGTTTTTT
-,TRBJ2-2,-,TRBV9,CASSSPGALPNTGELFF,TGTGCCAGCAGCTCCCCCGGGGCTCTACCCAACACCGGGGAGCTGTTTTTT
-,TRBJ1-2,-,TRBV29-1,CSVARTADGYTF,TGCAGCGTTGCCAGGACCGCCGACGGCTACACCTTC
-,TRBJ2-1,-,TRBV15,CATSVTGTNEQFF,TGTGCCACCAGCGTAACAGGGACCAATGAGCAGTTCTTC
-,TRBJ1-6,-,TRBV7-2,CASSPRIDTIIRALHF,TGTGCCAGCAGCCCCCGAATAGATACGATAATTCGGGCCCTCCACTTT
-,TRBJ2-3,-,TRBV11-2,CASSLDGTSTDTQYF,TGTGCCAGCAGCTTAGATGGGACTAGCACAGATACGCAGTATTTT
-,TRBJ1-2,-,TRBV7-2,CASSLQDLTNYGYTF,TGTGCCAGCAGCTTACAGGATCTCACTAACTATGGCTACACCTTC
TRBD1,TRBJ2-7,-,TRBV19,CASSPGQLGEQYF,TGTGCCAGTAGTCCGGGACAGCTAGGCGAGCAGTACTTC
-,TRBJ2-1,-,TRBV7-9,CASSLVWDEQFF,TGTGCCAGCAGCTTAGTGTGGGATGAGCAGTTCTTC
-,TRBJ2-1,-,TRBV27,CASSAFQGNEQFF,TGTGCCAGCAGCGCGTTCCAGGGGAATGAGCAGTTCTTC
-,TRBJ2-7,-,TRBV4-3,CASSQASEGGDYEQYF,TGCGCCAGCAGCCAAGCTTCGGAGGGGGGGGACTACGAGCAGTACTTC
TRBD1,TRBJ2-7,once,TRBV4-3,CASSQEPVGQGAGEQYF,TGCGCCAGCAGCCAAGAACCGGTGGGACAGGGGGCCGGTGAGCAGTACTTC
-,TRBJ1-5,-,TRBV27,CASSLSGTQPQHF,TGTGCCAGCAGTTTATCCGGGACGCAGCCCCAGCATTTT
-,TRBJ1-1,-,TRBV19,CASSISVANEAFF,TGTGCCAGTAGTATTTCTGTAGCCAATGAAGCTTTCTTT
TRBD1,TRBJ2-7,-,TRBV29-1,CSVAGTAPYEQYF,TGCAGCGTCGCCGGGACAGCTCCCTACGAGCAGTACTTC
-,TRBJ2-3,-,TRBV7-6,CASSLDGGWAGGGEDTQYF,TGTGCCAGCAGCTTAGATGGGGGATGGGCAGGAGGAGGTGAAGATACGCAGTATTTT
TRBD1,TRBJ2-6,-,TRBV7-8,CASSTGGPSGANVLTF,TGTGCCAGCAGCACAGGGGGCCCCTCTGGGGCCAACGTCCTGACTTTC
-,TRBJ2-7,-,TRBV4-1,CASSQGEYEQYF,TGCGCCAGCAGCCAAGGGGAGTACGAGCAGTACTTC
TRBD1,TRBJ1-2,-,TRBV30,CASSGTGTNYGYTF,TGTGCCAGCTCCGGGACAGGGACAAACTATGGCTACACCTTC
-,TRBJ2-3,-,TRBV7-2,CASTLGRSWRTDTQYF,TGTGCCAGCACCCTCGGACGGTCCTGGAGGACAGATACGCAGTATTTT
-,TRBJ1-1,-,TRBV27,CASSSTRGTEAFF,TGTGCCAGCAGTTCAACGAGGGGGACTGAAGCTTTCTTT
TRBD2,TRBJ2-1,-,TRBV9,CASSPSGGGNEQFF,TGTGCCAGCAGCCCCAGCGGGGGGGGCAATGAGCAGTTCTTC
-,TRBJ1-2,-,TRBV27,CASKSWAAGFTHKIVGYTF,TGTGCCAGCAAATCGTGGGCCGCAGGGTTTACACATAAAATCGTAGGCTACACCTTC
-,TRBJ1-2,-,TRBV7-6,CASSLQGFEGYTF,TGTGCCAGCAGCTTACAGGGCTTTGAGGGCTACACCTTC
TRBD1,TRBJ1-4,few,TRBV9,CASSVGDSDEKLFF,TGTGCCAGCAGCGTAGGGGACAGTGATGAAAAACTGTTTTTT
-,TRBJ2-1,once,TRBV5-1,CASSFPEYNEQFF,TGCGCCAGCAGCTTCCCCGAATACAATGAGCAGTTCTTC
TRBD1,TRBJ1-2,few,TRBV4-3,CASSQEAGRGDYGYTF,TGCGCCAGCAGCCAAGAGGCGGGCAGGGGGGACTATGGCTACACCTTC
TRBD2,TRBJ2-1,-,TRBV9,CASSVPLAGGVNEQFF,TGTGCCAGCAGCGTCCCGCTAGCGGGGGGCGTTAATGAGCAGTTCTTC
-,TRBJ1-1,-,TRBV13,CASSLEQENTEAFF,TGTGCCAGCAGCTTAGAGCAGGAGAACACTGAAGCTTTCTTT
TRBD2,TRBJ2-1,-,TRBV2,CASRASGGADEQFF,TGTGCCAGCAGGGCTAGCGGGGGGGCCGATGAGCAGTTCTTC